The 24 T cell receptor beta chains below all came from one sample that was sequenced in a study of blood T cell repertoires in COVID-19. Sequencing was performed with immunoSEQ multiplex PCR; in TCRdb, only in-frame clones are kept and a portion is missing. The repertoire holds 95,000 to 150,000 clones, with roughly 72% as singletons. Material for sequencing was peripheral blood. These receptors were obtained from a man between 60 and 75 years old with acute or convalescent COVID-19.

This chain joins TRBV29-1 and TRBJ2-7; the match to TRBD2 covers 12 bases. The CDR3 contains 17 residues. Per the germline V gene, CDR1 is SQVTM and CDR2 is ANQGSEA. Trimming removed 2 bases from V and 1 base from J; junction bases left unmatched: 9. The CDR3 DNA sequence: TGCAGCGTTGAACCGGATGGACTAGCGGGACTATCCTACGAGCAGTACTTC. This translates into CSVEPDGLAGLSYEQYF.

In DNA, the CDR3 is TGTGCCAGCTCATCGGGACTTAGCCAAGAGACCCAGTACTTC. Encoded protein: CASSSGLSQETQYF. The chain links TRBV18 to TRBJ2-5; D is possibly TRBD2 (6 bases). Germline loops: CDR1 KGHSH, CDR2 LQKENI. The CDR3 has 14 amino acids. Trimming shortened V by 5 bases and J by 1 base, and 11 bases separated the two germline ends.

In its sample, this clone was seen a few times. J is TRBJ1-1 and V is TRBV7-9, with D perhaps matching TRBD1 (5 bases). This CDR3 is built from 16 residues. The V and J ends lost 1 base and 6 bases respectively, with 18 bases between them. CDR1 and CDR2 (germline): SEHNR, FQNEAQ (reference sequence). The chain's CDR3 is CASSLGGGSTMAEAFF. DNA of the CDR3: TGTGCCAGCAGCTTAGGGGGGGGGTCCACCATGGCTGAAGCTTTCTTT.

The V and J genes are TRBV11-3 and TRBJ1-2; D unresolved. The CDR3 sequence is 13 residues long. Germline CDR1 is SGHNT and CDR2 is YENEEA. V dropped 7 bases and J dropped 8 bases, with 17 bases sitting between them. The CDR3 reads CASTPAGGRGYTF. CDR3 in DNA: TGTGCCAGCACGCCAGCCGGCGGGAGGGGCTACACCTTC.

The chain recombines TRBV11-2 with TRBJ2-2; D gene ambiguous. V shed 5 bases and J shed 5 bases, with 12 bases lying between them. CDR3 size: 14 residues. Germline V CDR1 and CDR2: SGHAT, FQNNGV. The CDR3, as DNA: TGTGCCAGCAGCCCTATATCCGCGACCGGGGAGCTGTTTTTT. Translation gives CASSPISATGELFF.

The rearrangement links TRBV24-1 to TRBJ2-1; D unclear. Trimming took 4 bases from V and 5 from J, leaving 8 bases between them. CDR3 length: 13 residues. Germline V gene lookup returns CDR1 KGHDR and CDR2 SFDVKD. This chain's CDR3 is CATSDPQDNEQFF. CDR3 coding DNA: TGTGCCACCAGTGACCCTCAGGACAATGAGCAGTTCTTC.

The V gene is TRBV7-8, the J gene TRBJ1-6; TRBD1 aligns across 7 bases. There are 16 residues in the CDR3. With V trimmed by 5 bases and J by 2 bases, 6 bases remained unmatched. CDR1 and CDR2 (germline): SGHVS, FQNEAQ. The chain's CDR3 is CASSPDRDPYNSPLHF. The CDR3 DNA is TGTGCCAGCAGCCCTGACAGGGATCCCTATAATTCACCCCTCCACTTT.

The rearrangement links TRBV5-1 to TRBJ2-5, with 13 positions matching TRBD2. The CDR3 has 16 amino acids. Trimming took 0 bases from V and 2 from J; bases not matched to a gene: 1. Per the germline V gene, CDR1 is SGHRS and CDR2 is YFSETQ. The chain's CDR3 is CASSLGLAGGQETQYF. In DNA, the CDR3 is TGCGCCAGCAGCTTGGGACTAGCGGGGGGTCAAGAGACCCAGTACTTC.

The V gene is TRBV19, the J gene TRBJ2-1; a possible D gene is TRBD2 (6 bases). The CDR3 spans 14 residues. V was clipped by 10 bases and J by 8 bases, with 21 bases between them. CDR1 is LNHDA and CDR2 is SQIVND in the germline V gene (reference sequence). The CDR3 bases are TGTGCCACCGCCCTAGCGCCGGTCCTCCATGAGCAGTTCTTC. It yields the protein CATALAPVLHEQFF.

The chain recombines TRBV7-3 with TRBJ1-2; D perhaps matches TRBD1 (5 bases). Trimming shortened V by 0 bases and J by 10 bases, and 12 bases separated the two germline ends. Looked up from germline, CDR1 is SGHTA and CDR2 is FQGTGA. This CDR3 contains 13 residues. CDR3: CASSLTGRADYTF. In nucleotides, the CDR3 is TGTGCCAGCAGCTTAACCGGCAGGGCAGACTACACCTTC.

V is TRBV5-8 and J is TRBJ2-3, with D perhaps TRBD1 (5 bases). Germline CDR1 reads SGHTS; CDR2 reads YDEGEE. This CDR3 region has 12 residues. V lost 5 bases to trimming and J lost 14 bases, with 18 bases between them. The CDR3 loop is CASRAGALQSYF. CDR3 nucleotide sequence: TGTGCCAGCAGGGCTGGGGCTCTCCAATCGTATTTT.

Written as DNA, the CDR3 is TGTGCCAGTAGTCCTCTCGGGACAGCAATCTACAATGAGCAGTTCTTC. It specifies CASSPLGTAIYNEQFF. The chain couples TRBV19 to TRBJ2-1; 7 bases align to TRBD1. The CDR3 is 16 amino acids. Germline assignment: CDR1 LNHDA and CDR2 SQIVND (reference sequence). Trimming cost V 5 bases and J 3 bases; bases outside gene matches: 10.

The rearrangement links TRBV4-1 to TRBJ2-3, with a possible D match to TRBD2 (5 bases). Trimming pared 4 bases from V and 1 base from J, leaving 15 bases between. Looked up from germline, CDR1 is MGHRA and CDR2 is YSYEKL. There are 16 residues in the CDR3. As DNA, the CDR3 is TGCGCCAGCAGCCCTCCCCGAGGAGCGGGCACAGATACGCAGTATTTT. It translates to CASSPPRGAGTDTQYF.

This clone came up once. The chain uses TRBV30 and TRBJ1-2; D unresolved. Germline CDR1 is GTSNPN and CDR2 is SVGIG (reference sequence). CDR3 length: 15 residues. Between the trimmed V and J ends, which lost 4 bases and 0 bases, there was a span of 15 bases. CDR3 sequence reads: CAWMNRGRANYGYTF. The CDR3, as DNA: TGTGCCTGGATGAACCGGGGAAGGGCTAACTATGGCTACACCTTC.

The rearrangement links TRBV11-3 to TRBJ1-1; unclear D gene. The germline V gene has CDR1 SGHNT and CDR2 YENEEA. The CDR3 totals 13 residues. Trimming removed 2 bases from V and 0 bases from J, with 4 bases in between. The CDR3 coding sequence is TGTGCCAGCAGCTTAACAGTGAACACTGAAGCTTTCTTT. This encodes CASSLTVNTEAFF.

The chain couples TRBV5-1 to TRBJ2-3; D is perhaps TRBD2 (6 bases). The CDR3 loop spans 13 amino acids. Germline CDR1 is SGHRS and CDR2 is YFSETQ. Trimming left V 3 bases short and J 5 bases short, with 10 bases between. This CDR3 is CASSSGDVDTQYF. The CDR3 DNA reads as TGCGCCAGCAGCTCGGGGGATGTAGATACGCAGTATTTT.

This rearrangement joins TRBV7-9 to TRBJ1-5; D is unclear. V lost 5 bases and J lost 4, with 18 bases in between. The CDR3 length is 16 residues. The germline CDR1 and CDR2 sequences are SEHNR and FQNEAQ (reference sequence). CDR3 in amino acids: CASSHEWPGGNQPQHF. The DNA of the CDR3 is TGTGCCAGCAGCCATGAGTGGCCAGGAGGTAATCAGCCCCAGCATTTT.

In this sample, this clone turned up a few times. The V gene is TRBV19, the J gene TRBJ1-5; D perhaps matches TRBD1 (5 bases). V lost 3 bases and J 4 bases, leaving 10 bases between the germline ends. The CDR3 runs 14 residues. CDR1 and CDR2 (germline): LNHDA, SQIVND (reference sequence). The CDR3 loop reads CASSISGWNQPQHF. DNA for the CDR3: TGTGCCAGTAGTATCTCAGGGTGGAATCAGCCCCAGCATTTT.

J is TRBJ2-3 and V is TRBV24-1, with 11 bases lining up with TRBD1. This CDR3 comprises 16 residues. Germline V gene lookup returns CDR1 KGHDR and CDR2 SFDVKD. J lost 3 bases, V lost 2 bases, and 3 bases had no gene match. This chain's CDR3 is CATSDYGQGATDTQYF. In nucleotides, the CDR3 is TGTGCCACCAGTGATTACGGACAGGGGGCGACAGATACGCAGTATTTT.

This clone was detected once. The chain employs TRBV5-6 and TRBJ2-7; 8 bases match TRBD2. After removal of 0 bases from V and 3 bases from J, the junction contained 5 bases not matched to a gene. The CDR3 length is 15 residues. The germline V gene has CDR1 SGHDT and CDR2 YYEEEE. The CDR3, as DNA: TGTGCCAGCAGCTTGGTCGGGAGGGGATTCTACGAGCAGTACTTC. Protein: CASSLVGRGFYEQYF.

This clone was recorded only once. The rearrangement joins TRBV6-6 to TRBJ1-5; tentative D call: TRBD1 (5 bases). This CDR3 has 14 residues. Per the germline V gene, CDR1 is MNHNY and CDR2 is SVGAGI (reference sequence). V shed 5 bases and J shed 1 base, with 9 bases lying between them. CDR3 in amino acids: CASSTPGSNQPQHF. The CDR3 DNA follows: TGTGCCAGCAGTACACCAGGGAGCAATCAGCCCCAGCATTTT.

The chain employs TRBV6-5 and TRBJ2-7, with 12 bases identical to TRBD1. The CDR3 spans 15 residues. The V and J ends lost 0 bases and 6 bases, in that order; junction bases with no gene match: 3. Germline V gives CDR1 MNHEY, CDR2 SVGAGI. The CDR3 bases are TGTGCCAGCAGTTACTCGGGGACAGGGGGCGTCGAGCAGTACTTC. Translated: CASSYSGTGGVEQYF.

The chain has TRBV5-4 and TRBJ1-2, with D perhaps TRBD1 (5 bases). V dropped 4 bases and J dropped 5 bases, with 12 bases sitting between them. This CDR3 is 13 amino acids long. Germline-derived CDR1 and CDR2 are SGHNT and YYREEE (reference sequence). As DNA, the CDR3 is TGTGCCAGCAGCCGGGGGGAAGGGTATGGCTACACCTTC. It is translated as CASSRGEGYGYTF.

The gene calls are TRBV5-1 and TRBJ2-5; 10 nucleotides align to TRBD2. This CDR3 contains 15 residues. The ends lost 0 bases at V and 4 bases at J; junction bases unmatched: 3. Germline V gives CDR1 SGHRS, CDR2 YFSETQ. The CDR3 region is CASSLGLAGVETQYF. The CDR3 DNA follows: TGCGCCAGCAGCTTGGGGCTAGCGGGAGTAGAGACCCAGTACTTC.